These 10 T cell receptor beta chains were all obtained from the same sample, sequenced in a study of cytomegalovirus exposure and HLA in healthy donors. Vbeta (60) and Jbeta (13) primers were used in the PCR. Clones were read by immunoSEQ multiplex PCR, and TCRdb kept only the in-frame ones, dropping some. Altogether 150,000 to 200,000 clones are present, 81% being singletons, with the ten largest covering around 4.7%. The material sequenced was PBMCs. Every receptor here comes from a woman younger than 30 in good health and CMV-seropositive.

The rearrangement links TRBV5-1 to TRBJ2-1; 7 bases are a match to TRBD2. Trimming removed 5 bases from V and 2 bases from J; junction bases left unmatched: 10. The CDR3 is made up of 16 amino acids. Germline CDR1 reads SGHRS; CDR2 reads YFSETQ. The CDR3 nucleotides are TGCGCCAGCAGTTCCTTGGGGGGGGGAGCCTACAATGAGCAGTTCTTC. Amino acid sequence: CASSSLGGGAYNEQFF.

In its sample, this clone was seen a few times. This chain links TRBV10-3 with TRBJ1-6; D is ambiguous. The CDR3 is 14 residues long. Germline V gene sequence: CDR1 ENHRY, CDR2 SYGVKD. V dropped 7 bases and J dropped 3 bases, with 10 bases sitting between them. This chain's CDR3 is CAIKQTIYNSPLHF. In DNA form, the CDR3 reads TGTGCCATCAAACAAACCATCTATAATTCACCCCTCCACTTT.

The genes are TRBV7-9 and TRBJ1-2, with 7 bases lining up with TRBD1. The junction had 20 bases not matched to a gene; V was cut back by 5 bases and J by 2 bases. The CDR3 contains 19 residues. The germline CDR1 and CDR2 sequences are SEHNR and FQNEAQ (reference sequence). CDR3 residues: CASSHFPLLRGPRNYGYTF. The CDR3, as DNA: TGTGCCAGCAGCCATTTCCCCCTTTTAAGGGGGCCTCGAAACTATGGCTACACCTTC.

CDR3 DNA sequence: TGTGCCAGCAGTTTTCACTACGAGCAGTACTTC. Protein: CASSFHYEQYF. This rearrangement joins TRBV28 to TRBJ2-7; no reliable D call. The CDR3 totals 11 residues. Germline lookup yields CDR1 MDHEN and CDR2 SYDVKM. V was cut by 3 bases and J by 3 bases, with 3 bases left in between.

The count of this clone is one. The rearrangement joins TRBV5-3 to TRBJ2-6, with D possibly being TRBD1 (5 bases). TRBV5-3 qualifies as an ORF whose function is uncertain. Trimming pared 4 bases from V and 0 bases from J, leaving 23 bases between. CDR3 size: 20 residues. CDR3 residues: CARSPGQILKEYSGANVLTF. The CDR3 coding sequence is TGTGCCAGAAGCCCAGGACAAATACTTAAGGAATACTCTGGGGCCAACGTCCTGACTTTC.

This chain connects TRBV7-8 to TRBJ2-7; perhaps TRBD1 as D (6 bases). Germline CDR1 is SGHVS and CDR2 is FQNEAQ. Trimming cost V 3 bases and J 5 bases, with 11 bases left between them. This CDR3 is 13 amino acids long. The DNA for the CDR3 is TGTGCCAGCAGCTTTACAGGGTTCGACGAGCAGTACTTC. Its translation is CASSFTGFDEQYF.

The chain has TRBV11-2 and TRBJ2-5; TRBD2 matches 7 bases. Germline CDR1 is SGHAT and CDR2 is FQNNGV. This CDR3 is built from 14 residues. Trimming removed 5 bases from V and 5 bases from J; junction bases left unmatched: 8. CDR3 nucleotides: TGTGCCAGCAGCCCAGGACTAGTTGGGGAGACCCAGTACTTC. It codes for CASSPGLVGETQYF.

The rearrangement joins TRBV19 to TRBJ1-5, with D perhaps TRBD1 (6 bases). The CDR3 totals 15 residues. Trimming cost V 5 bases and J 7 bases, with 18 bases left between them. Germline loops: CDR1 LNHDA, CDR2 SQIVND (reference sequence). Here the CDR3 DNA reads TGTGCCAGTAGTGTATCGACAGGTACCCCACAGCCCCAGCATTTT. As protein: CASSVSTGTPQPQHF.

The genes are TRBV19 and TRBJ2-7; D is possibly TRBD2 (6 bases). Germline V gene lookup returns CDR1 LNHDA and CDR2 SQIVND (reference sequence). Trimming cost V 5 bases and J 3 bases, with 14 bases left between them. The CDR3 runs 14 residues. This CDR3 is CASSLRDSDYEQYF. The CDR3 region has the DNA TGTGCCAGTAGTCTCCGGGACTCGGACTACGAGCAGTACTTC.

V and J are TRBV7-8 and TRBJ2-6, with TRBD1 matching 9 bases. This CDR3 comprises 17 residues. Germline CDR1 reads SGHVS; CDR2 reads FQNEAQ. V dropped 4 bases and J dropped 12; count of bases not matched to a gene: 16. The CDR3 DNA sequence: TGTGCCAGCAGCTCAAACTGGGACAGGGTTGGGGTCCCCGTCCTGACTTTC. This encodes CASSSNWDRVGVPVLTF.